The 2 T cell receptor beta chains below were found in one sample sequenced in a study of blood T cell repertoires in COVID-19. Clones were read by immunoSEQ multiplex PCR, and TCRdb kept only the in-frame ones, dropping some. The profile shows 90,000 to 130,000 clones, roughly 79% of them singletons. Sequenced input: peripheral blood. The receptors here all came from an elderly woman with active or convalescent COVID-19.

The chain couples TRBV9 to TRBJ2-5; 10 bases line up with TRBD2. With V trimmed by 0 bases and J by 1 base, 3 bases remained unmatched. From germline, CDR1 is SGDLS and CDR2 YYNGEE. This CDR3 has 16 residues. In DNA form, the CDR3 reads TGTGCCAGCAGCGTAGATCTAGCGGGGGCCCAAGAGACCCAGTACTTC. Its translation: CASSVDLAGAQETQYF.

This chain's CDR3 is CASSPRLVRGTEAFF. DNA of the CDR3: TGTGCCAGCTCACCACGTTTGGTTCGGGGCACTGAAGCTTTCTTT. The chain links TRBV18 to TRBJ1-1, with no clear D. Looked up from germline, CDR1 is KGHSH and CDR2 is LQKENI. The CDR3 length is 15 residues. V lost 1 base, J lost 4 bases, and 13 bases lay in between.